The clone carrying this TCR beta chain has more than one count but fewer than ten. Its antigen is undetermined. The sample is drawn from a study of beta chain features in type 1 diabetes. Study outcomes and limitations: There was a possibility that cDNA sequencing over-represented cells with high TCR expression. Among type 1 diabetes patients, VDJ junctions had fewer insertions and more deletions. Shorter TCRB CDR3s, moderately but significantly so, were found in Type 1 diabetes patients in all four CD4+ subsets. For patients, the naive, central memory and Treg TCRB repertoires appeared more alike than for healthy donors.

Germline loops: CDR1 SGDLS, CDR2 YYNGEE. The CDR3 sequence is 13 residues long. V was shortened by 0 bases and J by 6 bases, with 8 bases between the two germline ends. Every bit of the isolated RNA underwent reverse transcription, so sequencing read expressed TCRB transcripts. Clones were sequenced by immunoSEQ multiplex PCR, and TCRdb holds only the in-frame ones, with some missing. The table includes some 700,000 clones, 10% to 15% detected once. Staining for CD45RO/CCR7/CD25/CD127/CD95/CD27 allowed sorting of CD4+ naive, central memory, regulatory and stem cell-like memory cells. The chain links TRBV9 to TRBJ2-3; D is uncertain. Sequencing was done on a sample of naive CD4+ T cells from blood. The sequence derives from a man between 18 and 35 years old with type 1 diabetes. CDR3 in amino acids: CASSVGGRDTQYF. CDR3 coding DNA: TGTGCCAGCAGCGTAGGCGGACGCGATACGCAGTATTTT.